This TCR beta chain originates from a study of control samples from healthy donors and cancer patients. This table comes from immunoSEQ multiplex PCR, and its TCRdb copy is limited to in-frame clones, with some not included. The table records approximately 160,000 clones, approximately 91% of them present only once. V was cut by 1 base and J by 5 bases, with 17 bases left in between. Germline V gives CDR1 SGHRS, CDR2 YFSETQ. This CDR3 is built from 16 residues. What was sequenced was blood. The gene calls are TRBV5-1 and TRBJ2-3; the D gene is possibly TRBD2 (5 bases). This clonotype was obtained from a woman aged 40-49 years in good health. CDR3 loop: CASSLNGQLGVDTQYF. The CDR3 DNA follows: TGCGCCAGCAGCTTGAATGGGCAGCTCGGGGTAGATACGCAGTATTTT.